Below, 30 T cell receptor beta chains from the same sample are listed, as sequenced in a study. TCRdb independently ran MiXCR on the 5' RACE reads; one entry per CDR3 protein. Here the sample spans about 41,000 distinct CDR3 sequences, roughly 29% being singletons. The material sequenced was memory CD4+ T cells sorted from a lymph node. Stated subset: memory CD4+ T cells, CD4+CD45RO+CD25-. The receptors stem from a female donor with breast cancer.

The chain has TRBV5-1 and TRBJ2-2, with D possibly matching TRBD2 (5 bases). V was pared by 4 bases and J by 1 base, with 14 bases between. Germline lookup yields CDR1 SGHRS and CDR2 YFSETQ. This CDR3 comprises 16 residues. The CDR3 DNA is TGCGCCAGCAGCCACACGGCGGGCAAGAACACCGGGGAGCTGTTTTTT. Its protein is CASSHTAGKNTGELFF.

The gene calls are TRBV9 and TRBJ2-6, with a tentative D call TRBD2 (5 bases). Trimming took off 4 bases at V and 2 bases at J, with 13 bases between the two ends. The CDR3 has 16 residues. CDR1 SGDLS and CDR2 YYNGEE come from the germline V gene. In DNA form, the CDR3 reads TGTGCCAGCAGCCACCCCCTAGCAACTGGGGCCAACGTCCTGACTTTC. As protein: CASSHPLATGANVLTF.

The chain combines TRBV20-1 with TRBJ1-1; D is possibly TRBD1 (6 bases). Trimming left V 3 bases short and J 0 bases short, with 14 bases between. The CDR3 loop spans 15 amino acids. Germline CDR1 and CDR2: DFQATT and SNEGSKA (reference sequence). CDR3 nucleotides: TGCAGTGCTAGCGGTGGGGGCGCAATGAACACTGAAGCTTTCTTT. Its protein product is CSASGGGAMNTEAFF.

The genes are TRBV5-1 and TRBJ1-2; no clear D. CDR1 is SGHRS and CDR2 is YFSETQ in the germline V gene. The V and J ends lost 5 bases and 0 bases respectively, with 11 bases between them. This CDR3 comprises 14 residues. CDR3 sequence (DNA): TGCGCCAGCAGTTGGCCCGGGGCTAACTATGGCTACACCTTC. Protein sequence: CASSWPGANYGYTF.

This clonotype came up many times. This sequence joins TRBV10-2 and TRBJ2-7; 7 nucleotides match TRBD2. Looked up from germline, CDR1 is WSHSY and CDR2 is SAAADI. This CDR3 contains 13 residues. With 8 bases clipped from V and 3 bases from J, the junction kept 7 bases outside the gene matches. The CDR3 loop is CASAPGRDYEQYF. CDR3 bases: TGCGCCAGCGCCCCAGGGAGGGACTACGAGCAGTACTTC.

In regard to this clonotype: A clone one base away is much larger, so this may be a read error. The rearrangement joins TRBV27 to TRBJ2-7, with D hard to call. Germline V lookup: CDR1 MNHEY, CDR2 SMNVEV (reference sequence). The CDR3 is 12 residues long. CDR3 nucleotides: TGTACCAGCAGTTTGGTCGGGTACGAGCAGTACTTC. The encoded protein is CTSSLVGYEQYF.

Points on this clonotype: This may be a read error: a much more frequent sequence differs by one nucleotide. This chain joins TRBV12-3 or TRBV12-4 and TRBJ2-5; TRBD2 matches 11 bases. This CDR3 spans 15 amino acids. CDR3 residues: CASSLGTSGQETQHF. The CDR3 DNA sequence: TGTGCCAGCAGCCTTGGGACTAGCGGACAAGAGACCCAGCACTTC.

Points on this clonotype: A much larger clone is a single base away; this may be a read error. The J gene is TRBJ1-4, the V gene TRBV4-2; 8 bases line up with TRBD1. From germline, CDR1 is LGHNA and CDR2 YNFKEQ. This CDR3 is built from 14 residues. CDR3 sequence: CTSSQGQGNEKLFF. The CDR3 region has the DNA TGTACCAGCAGCCAAGGACAGGGTAATGAAAAACTGTTTTTT.

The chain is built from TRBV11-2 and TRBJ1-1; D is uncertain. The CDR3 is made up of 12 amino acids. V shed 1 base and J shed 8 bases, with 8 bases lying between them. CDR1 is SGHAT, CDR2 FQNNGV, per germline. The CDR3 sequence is CASSLGRSEAFF. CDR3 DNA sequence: TGTGCCAGCAGCTTAGGGCGGAGCGAAGCTTTCTTT.

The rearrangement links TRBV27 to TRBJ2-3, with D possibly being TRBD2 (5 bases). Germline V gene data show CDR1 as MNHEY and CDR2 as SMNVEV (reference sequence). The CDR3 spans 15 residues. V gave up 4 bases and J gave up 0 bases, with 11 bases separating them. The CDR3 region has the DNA TGTGCCAGCAGTTCACTAGTCGAAAGCACAGATACGCAGTATTTT. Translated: CASSSLVESTDTQYF.

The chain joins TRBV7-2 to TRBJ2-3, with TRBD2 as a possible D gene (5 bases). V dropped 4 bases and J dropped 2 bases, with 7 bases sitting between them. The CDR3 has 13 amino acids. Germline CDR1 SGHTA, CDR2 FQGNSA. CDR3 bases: TGTGCCAGCAGCTCCGGGGTCACAGATACGCAGTATTTT. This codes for CASSSGVTDTQYF.

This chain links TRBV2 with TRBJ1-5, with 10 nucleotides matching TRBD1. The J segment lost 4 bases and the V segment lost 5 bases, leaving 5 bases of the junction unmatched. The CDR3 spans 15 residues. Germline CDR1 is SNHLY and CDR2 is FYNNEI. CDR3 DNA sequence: TGTGCCAGCAGTAGACAGGGGGCTGCGAATCAGCCCCAGCATTTT. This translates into CASSRQGAANQPQHF.

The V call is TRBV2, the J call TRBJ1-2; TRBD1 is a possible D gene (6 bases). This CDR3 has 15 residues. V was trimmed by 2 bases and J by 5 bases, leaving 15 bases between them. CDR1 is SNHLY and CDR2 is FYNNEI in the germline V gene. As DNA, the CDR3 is TGTGCCAGCAGTGAAAGGCGACAGGCGACGTATGGCTACACCTTC. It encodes CASSERRQATYGYTF. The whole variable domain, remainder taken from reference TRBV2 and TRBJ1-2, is EPEVTQTPSHQVTQMGQEVILRCVPISNHLYFYWYRQILGQKVEFLVSFYNNEISEKSEIFDDQFSVERPDGSNFTLKIRSTKLEDSAMYFCASSERRQATYGYTFGSGTRLTVV.

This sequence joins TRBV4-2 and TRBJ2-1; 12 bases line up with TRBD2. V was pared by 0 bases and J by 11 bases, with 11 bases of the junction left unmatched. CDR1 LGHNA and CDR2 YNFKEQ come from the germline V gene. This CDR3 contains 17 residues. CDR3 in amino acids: CASSQELRILAGGQQFF. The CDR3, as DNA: TGTGCCAGCAGCCAAGAATTGAGAATACTAGCGGGAGGTCAGCAGTTCTTC.

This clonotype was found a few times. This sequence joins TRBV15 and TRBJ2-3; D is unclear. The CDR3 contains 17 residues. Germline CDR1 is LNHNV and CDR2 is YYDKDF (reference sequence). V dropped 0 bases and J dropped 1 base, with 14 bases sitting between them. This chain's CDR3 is CATSRDLHDSGTDTQYF. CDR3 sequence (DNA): TGTGCCACCAGCAGAGATCTCCACGACTCGGGCACAGATACGCAGTATTTT.

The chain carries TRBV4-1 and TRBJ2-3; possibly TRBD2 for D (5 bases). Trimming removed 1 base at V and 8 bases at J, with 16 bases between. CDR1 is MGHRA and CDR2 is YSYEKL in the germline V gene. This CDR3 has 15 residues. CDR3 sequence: CASSQADIGAGTQYF. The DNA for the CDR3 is TGCGCCAGCAGCCAAGCCGATATTGGTGCGGGTACGCAGTATTTT.

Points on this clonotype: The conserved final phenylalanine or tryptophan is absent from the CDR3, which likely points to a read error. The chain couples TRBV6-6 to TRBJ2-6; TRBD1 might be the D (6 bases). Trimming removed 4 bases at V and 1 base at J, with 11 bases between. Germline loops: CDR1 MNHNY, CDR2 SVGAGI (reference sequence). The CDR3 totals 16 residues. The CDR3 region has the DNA TGTGCCAGCAGTTCGCTCAGGGGATCTGGGGCCAACGTCCTGACTTTA. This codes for CASSSLRGSGANVLTL.

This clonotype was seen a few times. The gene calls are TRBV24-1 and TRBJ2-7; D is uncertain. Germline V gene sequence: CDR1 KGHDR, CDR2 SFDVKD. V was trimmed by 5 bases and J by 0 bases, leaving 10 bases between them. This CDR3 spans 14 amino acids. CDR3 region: CATSGGSGSYEQYF. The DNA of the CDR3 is TGTGCCACCAGTGGGGGATCGGGCTCCTACGAGCAGTACTTC.

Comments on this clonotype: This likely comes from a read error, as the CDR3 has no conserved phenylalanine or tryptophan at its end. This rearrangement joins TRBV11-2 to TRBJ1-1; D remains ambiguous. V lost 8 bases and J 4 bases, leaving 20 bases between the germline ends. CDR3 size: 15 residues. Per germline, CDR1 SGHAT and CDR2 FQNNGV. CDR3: CASRKPDRRVTEAFI. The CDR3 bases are TGTGCCAGCCGTAAGCCCGATAGACGGGTCACTGAAGCTTTCATT.

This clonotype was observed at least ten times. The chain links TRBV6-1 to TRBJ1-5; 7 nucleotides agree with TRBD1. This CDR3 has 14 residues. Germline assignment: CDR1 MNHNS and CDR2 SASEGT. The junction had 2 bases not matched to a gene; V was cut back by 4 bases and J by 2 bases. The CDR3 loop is CASSGQGGNQPQHF. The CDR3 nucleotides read TGTGCCAGCAGTGGACAGGGAGGCAATCAGCCCCAGCATTTT.

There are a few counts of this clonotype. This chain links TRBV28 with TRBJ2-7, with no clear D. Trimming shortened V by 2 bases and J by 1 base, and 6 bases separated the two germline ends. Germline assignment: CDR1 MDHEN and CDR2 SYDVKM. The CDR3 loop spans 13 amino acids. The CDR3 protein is CASSLTASYEQYF. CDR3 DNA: TGTGCCAGCAGTTTAACAGCTTCCTACGAGCAGTACTTC.

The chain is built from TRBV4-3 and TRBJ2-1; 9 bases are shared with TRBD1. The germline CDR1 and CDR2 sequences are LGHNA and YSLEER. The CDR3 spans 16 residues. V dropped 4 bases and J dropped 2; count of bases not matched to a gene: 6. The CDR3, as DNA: TGCGCCAGCAGCCCGGGGACAGGGATGGCCTACAATGAGCAGTTCTTC. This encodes CASSPGTGMAYNEQFF.

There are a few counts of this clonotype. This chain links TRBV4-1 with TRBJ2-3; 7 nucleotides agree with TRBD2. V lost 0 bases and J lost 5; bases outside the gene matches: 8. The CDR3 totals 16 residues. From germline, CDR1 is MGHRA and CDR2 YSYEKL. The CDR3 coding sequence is TGCGCCAGCAGCCAAGATCTAGCGGAGCTACAAGATACGCAGTATTTT. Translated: CASSQDLAELQDTQYF.

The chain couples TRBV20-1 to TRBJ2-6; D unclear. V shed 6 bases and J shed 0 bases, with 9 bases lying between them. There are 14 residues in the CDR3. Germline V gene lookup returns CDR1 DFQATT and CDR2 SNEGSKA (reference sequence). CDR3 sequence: CSARPISGANVLTF. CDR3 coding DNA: TGCAGTGCCAGACCGATCTCTGGGGCCAACGTCCTGACTTTC.

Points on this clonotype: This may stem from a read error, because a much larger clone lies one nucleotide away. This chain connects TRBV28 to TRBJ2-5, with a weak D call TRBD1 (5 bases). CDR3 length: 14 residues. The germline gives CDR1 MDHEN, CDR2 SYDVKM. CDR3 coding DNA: TGTACCAGCAGTTTTGGGGCAGGGTCGGCGACCCAGTACTTC. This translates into CTSSFGAGSATQYF.

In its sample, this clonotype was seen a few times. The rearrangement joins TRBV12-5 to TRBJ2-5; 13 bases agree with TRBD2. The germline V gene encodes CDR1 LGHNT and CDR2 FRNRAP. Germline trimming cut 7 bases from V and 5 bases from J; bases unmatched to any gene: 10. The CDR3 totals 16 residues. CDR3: CASAPGRTSGGETQYF. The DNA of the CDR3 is TGTGCTAGTGCTCCAGGAAGGACTAGCGGGGGTGAGACCCAGTACTTC.

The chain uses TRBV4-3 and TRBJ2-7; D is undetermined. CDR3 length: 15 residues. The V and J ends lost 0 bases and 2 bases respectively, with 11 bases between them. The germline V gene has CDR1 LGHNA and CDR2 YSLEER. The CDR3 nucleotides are TGCGCCAGCAGCCAAGAAGGTGGGTTCGCCTACGAGCAGTACTTC. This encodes CASSQEGGFAYEQYF.

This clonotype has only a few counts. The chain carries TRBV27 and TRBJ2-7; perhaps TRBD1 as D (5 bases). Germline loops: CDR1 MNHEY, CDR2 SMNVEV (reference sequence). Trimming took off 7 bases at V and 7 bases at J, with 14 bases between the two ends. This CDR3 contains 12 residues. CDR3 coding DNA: TGTGCCAGCACCCACCAGGGTGAAGAGCAGTACTTC. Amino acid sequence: CASTHQGEEQYF.

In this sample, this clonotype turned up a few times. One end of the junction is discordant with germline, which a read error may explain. CDR3 nucleotides: TGTGCCAGCAGTTACTCATGGAGCGGGGAGCTGTCTTTT. It is translated as CASSYSWSGELSF. V is TRBV6-5 and J is TRBJ2-2; 7 nucleotides agree with TRBD2. The CDR3 consists of 13 residues. Germline CDR1 MNHEY, CDR2 SVGAGI.

The CDR3 DNA follows: TGTGCCAGCAGTCTCGTCTACGAGCAGTACTTC. This translates into CASSLVYEQYF. The chain joins TRBV6-2 or TRBV6-3 to TRBJ2-7; no clear D. V was trimmed by 5 bases and J by 3 bases, leaving 5 bases between them. The CDR3 runs 11 residues. Germline CDR1 MNHEY, CDR2 SVGEGT.